Below are 7 T cell receptor beta chains sequenced from a single sample in a study of beta chain features in type 1 diabetes. Expressed TCRB transcripts were sequenced, since all the RNA that had been isolated was reverse transcribed. The table came from immunoSEQ multiplex PCR; TCRdb's copy has only in-frame clones and leaves some out. The sample holds around 320,000 clones, 14% seen once. The sample consisted of central memory CD4+ T cells from blood. These receptor sequences come from a man aged 30-40 years in good health.

This clone was counted a few times. The CDR3 spells CASSQEPLAAYNEQFF. DNA for the CDR3: TGCGCCAGCAGCCAAGAGCCCCTAGCGGCCTACAATGAGCAGTTCTTC. The V and J genes are TRBV4-3 and TRBJ2-1; 7 bases align to TRBD2. The CDR3 has 16 amino acids. The germline CDR1 and CDR2 sequences are LGHNA and YSLEER. The V and J ends lost 0 bases and 2 bases, in that order; junction bases with no gene match: 4.

The rearrangement uses TRBV11-2 and TRBJ2-3, with 9 bases fitting TRBD1. Trimming took 6 bases from V and 3 from J; bases not matched to a gene: 7. The CDR3 runs 15 residues. CDR1 is SGHAT, CDR2 FQNNGV, per germline. The CDR3: CASRQGAMSTDTQYF. The CDR3 region has the DNA TGTGCCAGCAGACAGGGGGCGATGTCGACAGATACGCAGTATTTT.

In the case of this clone: One end of the junction is discordant with germline, which a read error may explain. The CDR3 sequence: CASSQEGGLARGNEQFF. CDR3 sequence (DNA): TGCGCCAGCAGCCAAGAAGGAGGGCTAGCCCGCGGCAATGAGCAGTTCTTC. The J gene is TRBJ2-1, the V gene TRBV5-4, with a weak D call TRBD2 (6 bases). This CDR3 comprises 17 residues. CDR1 and CDR2 (germline): SGHNT, YYREEE (reference sequence).

The chain uses TRBV5-8 and TRBJ1-2; maybe TRBD1 (6 bases). Trimming cost V 4 bases and J 0 bases, with 16 bases left between them. The CDR3 spans 16 residues. Germline lookup yields CDR1 SGHTS and CDR2 YDEGEE. The CDR3: CASSPGQPTANYGYTF. In DNA, the CDR3 is TGTGCCAGCAGCCCGGGACAACCGACCGCTAACTATGGCTACACCTTC.

The gene calls are TRBV19 and TRBJ1-2, with 10 bases lining up with TRBD1. Germline values: CDR1 LNHDA, CDR2 SQIVND (reference sequence). V lost 7 bases, J lost 8 bases, and 22 bases stayed unmatched. There are 18 residues in the CDR3. CDR3 coding DNA: TGTGCCAGTAAGGGTCCTAATCCGGGACAGGGGAATTTGGTGGGCTACACCTTC. Residues: CASKGPNPGQGNLVGYTF.

This clone has just a few counts. The V gene is TRBV11-3, the J gene TRBJ2-1; 11 positions match TRBD2. Germline assignment: CDR1 SGHNT and CDR2 YENEEA. The CDR3 is 18 amino acids. The V segment lost 5 bases and the J segment 5 bases; nucleotides outside the gene matches: 14. The CDR3 here is CASSPGVASGGQNNEQFF. CDR3 bases: TGTGCCAGCAGCCCCGGGGTGGCTAGCGGGGGGCAAAACAATGAGCAGTTCTTC.

This clone has only a few counts. V is TRBV7-2 and J is TRBJ2-7, with a weak D call TRBD1 (5 bases). The CDR3 consists of 12 residues. The germline V gene encodes CDR1 SGHTA and CDR2 FQGNSA. V lost 3 bases and J 6 bases, leaving 9 bases between the germline ends. Written as DNA, the CDR3 is TGTGCCAGCAGCTTCCGGACACCCGAGCAGTACTTC. This codes for CASSFRTPEQYF.